This T cell receptor (beta chain) was identified during a study of identical twins. General study results and limits: With abundant cord blood beta clonotypes, insertions were fewer; memory repertoires showed no such pattern. Conclusions were drawn cross-sectionally by statistical analysis, without following the same donors.

On this clonotype itself: Its matching antigen is unknown.

Trimming took 6 bases from V and 1 from J; bases not matched to a gene: 9. This CDR3 is built from 18 residues. Germline V gene data show CDR1 as MGHRA and CDR2 as YSYEKL. TCRdb processed the 5' RACE reads anew with MiXCR; each CDR3 protein has one entry. The top ten clones hold approximately 0.52% of a sample with around 490,000 distinct CDR3 sequences, 20% to 25% of them seen once. These same records also appear under a second study, on yellow fever vaccine responses in identical twins.

Specimen: CD4+ T cells sorted from blood. V is TRBV4-1 and J is TRBJ2-6; 10 nucleotides match TRBD2. This TCR was recovered from a woman aged 18-29 years in good health. The CDR3 nucleotides read TGCGCCAGCAGTCGAACTAGCGGGGCCTTATCTGGGGCCAACGTCCTGACTTTC. Translation: CASSRTSGALSGANVLTF.